These T cell receptor beta chains were read from a single sample in a study of OX40 agonist ivuxolimab in advanced cancers. Assay: immunoSEQ multiplex PCR; the TCRdb copy retains only in-frame clones and omits some. Here the sample spans some 14,000 clones, 82% being singletons. Sequenced material: CD4+ or CD8+ T cells sorted from blood, taken in a trial of the OX40 agonist ivuxolimab. The receptors here all came from an adult with an advanced solid tumor such as melanoma, head and neck, liver or kidney cancer. CDR3s include the opening cysteine and the closing phenylalanine or tryptophan. The order of the fields is CDR3 length, V gene, J gene, CDR3 protein.

15,TRBV29-1,TRBJ2-5,CSVGLAGGPRETQYF
13,TRBV28,TRBJ2-7,CASNPGGRYEQYF
13,TRBV5-1,TRBJ2-1,CASSVGTSAEQFF
13,TRBV27,TRBJ2-2,CATLKEYTGELFF
15,TRBV13,TRBJ1-1,CASSTGTGVGTEAFF
14,TRBV5-5,TRBJ2-1,CASSLSALYNEQFF
16,TRBV7-8,TRBJ2-2,CASSLGQAGRGGELFF
14,TRBV29-1,TRBJ2-1,CSVAGTSGVDEQFF
15,TRBV4-2,TRBJ2-5,CASSQERGVEETQYF
15,TRBV6-1,TRBJ2-5,CASSESPERSETQYF
15,TRBV14,TRBJ2-7,CASSPVSGRAREQYF
16,TRBV5-1,TRBJ2-5,CASSPGQGPTEETQYF
16,TRBV29-1,TRBJ2-4,CSVEGGPGGRLGVQYF
14,TRBV5-4,TRBJ2-1,CASSGTGTSFGQFF
16,TRBV7-2,TRBJ2-3,CASSLVPSGNTDTQYF
16,TRBV7-8,TRBJ2-1,CASSLVGERLYNEQFF
14,TRBV16,TRBJ1-1,CASSQSLRNTEAFF
18,TRBV10-1,TRBJ1-5,CASSECGGDRGRLGPQHF
12,TRBV5-5,TRBJ1-2,CASTAGDYGYTF
15,TRBV15,TRBJ2-2,CATSRDRRENGELFF
13,TRBV19,TRBJ2-7,CASSIARSYEQYF
17,TRBV6-1,TRBJ2-7,CASSEVFFPGTAYEQYF
17,TRBV25-1,TRBJ1-5,CASSEGYGGASNQPQHF
15,TRBV7-9,TRBJ2-7,CASSGGQGIIYEQYF
15,TRBV7-9,TRBJ2-7,CASRGDISNPHEQYF
16,TRBV4-1,TRBJ1-1,CASSQGSSGASTEAFF
15,TRBV6-5,TRBJ2-5,CASSALQGAQETQYF
14,TRBV11-3,TRBJ2-7,CASSSGTSGAEQYF
15,TRBV6-4,TRBJ2-1,CASSDSASGYNEQFF